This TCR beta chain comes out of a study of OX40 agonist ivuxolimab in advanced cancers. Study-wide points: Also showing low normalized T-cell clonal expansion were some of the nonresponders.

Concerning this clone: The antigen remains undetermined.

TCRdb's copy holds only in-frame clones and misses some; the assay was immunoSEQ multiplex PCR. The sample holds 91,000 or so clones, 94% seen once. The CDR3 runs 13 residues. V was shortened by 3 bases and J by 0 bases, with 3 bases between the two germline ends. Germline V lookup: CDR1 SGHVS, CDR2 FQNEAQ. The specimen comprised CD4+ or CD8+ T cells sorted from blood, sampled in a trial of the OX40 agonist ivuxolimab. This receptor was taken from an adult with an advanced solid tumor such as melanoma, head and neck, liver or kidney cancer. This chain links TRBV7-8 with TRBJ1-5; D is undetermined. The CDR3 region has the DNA TGTGCCAGCAGCTTGCATAGCAATCAGCCCCAGCATTTT. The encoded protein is CASSLHSNQPQHF.